This T cell receptor beta chain was captured by sequencing in a study of cytomegalovirus exposure and HLA in healthy donors. Study overall: Ancestry clustering placed around four fifths of a few hundred genotyped donors in the Caucasian-associated cluster.

Study observations and caveats: Later analysis placed DRB1 highest and HLA-C lowest in TCR association rates, which differed by HLA locus. A later analysis reported that several of the most significant clusters appeared to be linked to common viral pathogens, among them Epstein-Barr virus.

This clone appeared a few times. What it binds is unknown. Primers included in the PCR were 60 Vbeta and 13 Jbeta primers. TCRdb's table, derived via immunoSEQ multiplex PCR, lists solely in-frame clones and lacks some. The repertoire holds about 150,000 clones, with 61% as singletons. The V gene's germline CDR1 is MNHNY and CDR2 SVGAGI (reference sequence). The CDR3 contains 16 residues. V lost 5 bases and J lost 0; bases outside the gene matches: 4. This receptor was obtained from a male donor in good health and CMV-seronegative. Sequencing was carried out using PBMCs. The gene calls are TRBV6-6 and TRBJ2-6, with TRBD1 matching over 7 bases. The CDR3 region has the DNA TGTGCCAGCAGTAAGGGACAGCTCTCTGGGGCCAACGTCCTGACTTTC. It specifies CASSKGQLSGANVLTF.